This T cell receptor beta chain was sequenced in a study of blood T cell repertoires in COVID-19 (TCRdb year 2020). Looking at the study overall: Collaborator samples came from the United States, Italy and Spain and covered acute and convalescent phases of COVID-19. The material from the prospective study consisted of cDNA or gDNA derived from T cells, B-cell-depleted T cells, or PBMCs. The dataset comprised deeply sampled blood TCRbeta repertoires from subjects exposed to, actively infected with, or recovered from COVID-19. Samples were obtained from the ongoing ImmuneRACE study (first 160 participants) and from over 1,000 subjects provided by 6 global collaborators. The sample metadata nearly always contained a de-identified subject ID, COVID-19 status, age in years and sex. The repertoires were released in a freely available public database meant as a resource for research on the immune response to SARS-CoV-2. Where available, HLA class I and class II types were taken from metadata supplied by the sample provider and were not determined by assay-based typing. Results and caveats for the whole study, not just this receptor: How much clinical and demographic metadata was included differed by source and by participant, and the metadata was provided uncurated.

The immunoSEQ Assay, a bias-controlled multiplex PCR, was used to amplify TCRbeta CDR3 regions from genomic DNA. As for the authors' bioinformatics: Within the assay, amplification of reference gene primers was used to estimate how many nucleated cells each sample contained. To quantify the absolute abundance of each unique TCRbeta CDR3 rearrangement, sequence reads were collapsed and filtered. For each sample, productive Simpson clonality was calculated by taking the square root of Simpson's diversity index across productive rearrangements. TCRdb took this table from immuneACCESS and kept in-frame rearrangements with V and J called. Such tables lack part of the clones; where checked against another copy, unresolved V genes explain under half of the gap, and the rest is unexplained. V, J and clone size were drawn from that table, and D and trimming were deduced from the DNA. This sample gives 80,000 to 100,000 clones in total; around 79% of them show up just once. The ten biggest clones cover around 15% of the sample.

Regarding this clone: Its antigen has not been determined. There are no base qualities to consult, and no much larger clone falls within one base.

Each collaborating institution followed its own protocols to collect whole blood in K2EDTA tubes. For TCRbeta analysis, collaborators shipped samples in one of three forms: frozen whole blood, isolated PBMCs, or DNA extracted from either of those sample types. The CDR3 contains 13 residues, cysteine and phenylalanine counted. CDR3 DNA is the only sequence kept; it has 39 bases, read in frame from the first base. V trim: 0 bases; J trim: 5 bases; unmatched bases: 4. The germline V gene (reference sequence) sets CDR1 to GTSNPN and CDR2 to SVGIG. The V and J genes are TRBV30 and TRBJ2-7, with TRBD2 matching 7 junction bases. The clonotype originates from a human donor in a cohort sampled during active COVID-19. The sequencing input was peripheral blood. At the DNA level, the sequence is TGTGCCTGGAGTGTACTCGGGGGGAACGAGCAGTACTTC. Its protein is CAWSVLGGNEQYF.